This T cell receptor (beta chain) was obtained from a study of T cell responses to AZD1222 COVID-19 vaccine (dated by TCRdb to about 2021). With respect to the entire study: Because spike-specific TCR depth and breadth did not differ between the two schedules, AZD1222 recipients who got a second dose at roughly 4 weeks were pooled with those who got a second dose at roughly 12 weeks. A total of 230 or so trial participants underwent TCR sequencing, of whom roughly 210 received two doses of AZD1222 and 26 received two doses of the MenACWY control vaccine. Trial participants were enrolled by age into 18-55, 56-69 and 70-plus year subgroups, with roughly 160, 29 and 62 TCR-sequenced participants respectively.

The full study reports these points: The vaccine-associated CD4 TCRs covered the entire spike protein, and the dominant responses fell in regions 160-218 and 743-854. Spike-specific TCR breadth and depth rose significantly after two AZD1222 doses compared with day 0 and with MenACWY recipients. Conclusions about previously exposed vaccinees were limited because only six AZD1222 recipients were SARS-CoV-2 seropositive at baseline. Because no day 14 peak-response samples were available, repertoires were characterized only after the peak T cell response. In the small 56-69-year group, the increase in depth fell short of significance, most likely because of low power. Participants were mostly white British, with more females than males. The authors suggested clonal diversity may have been underestimated. Epitopes outside the regions mutated in the B.1.351 and B.1.1.7 variants were reportedly recognized by nearly half of the unique spike-specific TCRs.

The sample's time point label, decoded: baseline before first vaccination. The vaccinee samples were drawn from two UK trials, COV001 and COV002, one of which was a single-blind randomized controlled phase 2/3 trial testing AZD1222 (ChAdOx1 nCoV-19) in healthy adults. For TCRbeta chain sequencing, PBMC samples were collected from trial participants at day 0 and at day 28 after the second dose. In the case of this clone: This receptor's antigen is unknown. Base qualities are missing; no much larger clone stands one base away.

The CDR3 regions of human TCRbeta chains were analyzed by immunosequencing. Concerning the study's data processing: TCRs in the repertoires were matched against a reference library of SARS-CoV-2-specific TCRs that had been generated with the MIRA antigen-specificity platform. Breadth was defined as the fraction of unique TCRs that were SARS-CoV-2-associated. Depth was defined as the fraction of total T cells that were SARS-CoV-2-associated. Using the MIRA data, each spike-specific TCR was assigned both to the spike region to which the TCR was reactive and to a CD4 or CD8 class. Log10-transformed breadth and depth values were compared by one-way ANOVA with Sidak's multiple comparisons tests. TCRdb stores this immuneACCESS table with in-frame sequences only. Part of the clones is absent; in the studies checked, under half of the shortfall reflects unresolved V genes, and no reason is known for the rest. V and J calls and clone size come straight from that table; D and trimming were deduced from the DNA. This sample gives about 130,000 clones in total; 75% to 90% of them show up just once. 7.5% to 8.5% of the sample rests with the top ten.

The CDR1 and CDR2 encoded by the germline V gene (reference sequence) are LNHNV and YYDKDF. Trimmed from V: 0 bases; trimmed from J: 0 bases; junction bases lacking a gene match: 7. The CDR3 spans 18 residues, from the cysteine through the phenylalanine. Only CDR3 DNA remains: 54 bases, in frame from the first base. The V and J genes are TRBV15 and TRBJ1-4; TRBD1 aligns with 7 central bases. This sequence originates from an adult in good health. The specimen was peripheral blood, collected on day 0 of AZD1222 vaccination. The CDR3 reads CATSRDYRQGTTNEKLFF. The bases read TGTGCCACCAGCAGAGACTACCGACAGGGCACAACTAATGAAAAACTGTTTTTT.